This T cell receptor beta chain was sequenced for a study of immune cell composition in non-small cell lung cancer. J lost 8 bases, V lost 6 bases, and 15 bases had no gene match. The CDR3 sequence is 17 residues long. Germline V gives CDR1 SGHAT, CDR2 FQNNGV. Template was genomic DNA from frozen, unsorted single-cell suspensions. This table comes from immunoSEQ multiplex PCR, and its TCRdb copy is limited to in-frame clones, with some not included. The data show 1,500 to 2,500 clones, over 75% seen once. Material for sequencing was lung tumor tissue. The sequence came from a human donor with non-small cell lung cancer. This chain joins TRBV11-2 and TRBJ1-4; 10 bases agree with TRBD1. The CDR3 DNA sequence: TGTGCCAGCAGTGGGAGGGACAGGGGAAGCTTTGGAGAAAAACTGTTTTTT. The encoded protein is CASSGRDRGSFGEKLFF.